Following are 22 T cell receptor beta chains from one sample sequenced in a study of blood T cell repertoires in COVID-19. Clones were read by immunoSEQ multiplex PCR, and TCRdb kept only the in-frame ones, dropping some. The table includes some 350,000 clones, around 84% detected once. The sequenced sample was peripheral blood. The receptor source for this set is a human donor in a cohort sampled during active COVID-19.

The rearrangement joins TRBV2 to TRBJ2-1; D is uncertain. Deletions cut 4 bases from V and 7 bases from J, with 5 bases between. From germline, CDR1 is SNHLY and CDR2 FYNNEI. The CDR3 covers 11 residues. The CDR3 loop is CASSVLNEQFF. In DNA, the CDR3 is TGTGCCAGCAGTGTATTAAATGAGCAGTTCTTC.

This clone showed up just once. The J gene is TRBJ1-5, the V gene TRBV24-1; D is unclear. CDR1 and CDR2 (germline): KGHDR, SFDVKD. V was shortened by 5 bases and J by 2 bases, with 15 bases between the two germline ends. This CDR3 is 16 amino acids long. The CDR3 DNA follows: TGTGCCACCAGTGCGGGTGGAGGGCTGGGCAATCAGCCCCAGCATTTT. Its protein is CATSAGGGLGNQPQHF.

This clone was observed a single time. The CDR3: CASSLLTGGAYEQYF. Written as DNA, the CDR3 is TGTGCCAGCAGCTTGCTGACAGGGGGTGCCTACGAGCAGTACTTC. V gene TRBV5-8 combines with J gene TRBJ2-7; 9 bases line up with TRBD1. The CDR3 has 15 amino acids. CDR1 is SGHTS, CDR2 YDEGEE, per germline. J gave up 2 bases and V 1 base, and 4 bases lay outside the gene matches.

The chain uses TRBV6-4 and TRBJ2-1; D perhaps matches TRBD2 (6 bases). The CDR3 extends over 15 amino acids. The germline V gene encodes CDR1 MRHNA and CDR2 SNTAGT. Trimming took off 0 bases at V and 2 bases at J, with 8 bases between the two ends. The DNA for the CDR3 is TGTGCCAGCAGTGACTCGGCGGGGACCTACAATGAGCAGTTCTTC. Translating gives CASSDSAGTYNEQFF.

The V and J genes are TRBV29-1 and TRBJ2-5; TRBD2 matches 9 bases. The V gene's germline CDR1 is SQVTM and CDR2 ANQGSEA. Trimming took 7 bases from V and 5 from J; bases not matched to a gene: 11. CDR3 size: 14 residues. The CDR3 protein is CSAGGVAGAETQYF. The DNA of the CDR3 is TGCAGCGCGGGGGGAGTAGCGGGGGCTGAGACCCAGTACTTC.

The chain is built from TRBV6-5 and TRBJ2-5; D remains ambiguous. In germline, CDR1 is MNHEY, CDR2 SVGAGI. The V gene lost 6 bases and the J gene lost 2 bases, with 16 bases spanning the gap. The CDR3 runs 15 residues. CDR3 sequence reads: CASRRDLRSQETQYF. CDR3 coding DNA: TGTGCCAGCAGACGAGACCTCAGGTCGCAAGAGACCCAGTACTTC.

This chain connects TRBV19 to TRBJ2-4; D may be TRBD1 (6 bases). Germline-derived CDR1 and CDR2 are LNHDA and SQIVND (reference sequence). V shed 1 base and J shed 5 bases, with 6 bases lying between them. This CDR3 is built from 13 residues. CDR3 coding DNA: TGTGCCAGTAGTATAGGACAGGAAAACATTCAGTACTTC. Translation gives CASSIGQENIQYF.

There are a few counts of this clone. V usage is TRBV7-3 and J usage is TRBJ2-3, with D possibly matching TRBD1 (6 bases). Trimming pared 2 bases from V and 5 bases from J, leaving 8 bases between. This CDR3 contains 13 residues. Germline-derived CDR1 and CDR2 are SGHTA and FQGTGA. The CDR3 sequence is CASSLQGRDTQYF. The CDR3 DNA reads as TGTGCCAGCAGCTTACAGGGGAGAGATACGCAGTATTTT.

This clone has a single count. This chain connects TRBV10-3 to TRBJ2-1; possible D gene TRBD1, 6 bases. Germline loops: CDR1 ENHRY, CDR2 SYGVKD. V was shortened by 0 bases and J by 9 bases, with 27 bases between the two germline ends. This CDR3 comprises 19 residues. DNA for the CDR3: TGTGCCATCAGTGAGTCGAGGGCGACAGGTCACCCAAACGAGATTGAGCAGTTCTTC. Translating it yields CAISESRATGHPNEIEQFF.

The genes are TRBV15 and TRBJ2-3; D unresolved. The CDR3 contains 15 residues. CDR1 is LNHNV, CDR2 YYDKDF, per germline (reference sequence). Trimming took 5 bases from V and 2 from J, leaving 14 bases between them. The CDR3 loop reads CATSAQLVPTDTQYF. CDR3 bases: TGTGCCACCAGCGCTCAGCTAGTCCCCACAGATACGCAGTATTTT.

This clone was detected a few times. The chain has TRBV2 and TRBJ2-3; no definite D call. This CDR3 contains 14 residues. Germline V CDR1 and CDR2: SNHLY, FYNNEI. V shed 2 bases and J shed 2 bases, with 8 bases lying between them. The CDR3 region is CASSEQVFTDTQYF. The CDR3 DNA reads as TGTGCCAGCAGTGAACAGGTTTTCACAGATACGCAGTATTTT.

The CDR3 spells CASSFSGGTDTQYF. The CDR3, as DNA: TGTGCCAGCAGCTTTTCAGGGGGCACAGATACGCAGTATTTT. The gene calls are TRBV3-1 (or the pseudogene TRBV3-2) and TRBJ2-3, with D tentatively TRBD1 (6 bases). The V and J ends lost 5 bases and 1 base respectively, with 10 bases between them. In germline, CDR1 is LGHDT, CDR2 YNNKEL (reference sequence). The CDR3 spans 14 residues.

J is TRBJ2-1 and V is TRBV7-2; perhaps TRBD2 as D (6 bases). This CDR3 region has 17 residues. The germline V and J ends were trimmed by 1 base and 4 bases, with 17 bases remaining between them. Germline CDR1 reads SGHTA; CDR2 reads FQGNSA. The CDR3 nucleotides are TGTGCCAGCAGCTTAGTTTTGCGACGGGAGTCTTACAATGAGCAGTTCTTC. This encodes CASSLVLRRESYNEQFF. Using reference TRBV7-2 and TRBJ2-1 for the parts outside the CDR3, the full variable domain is GAGVSQSPSNKVTEKGKDVELRCDPISGHTALYWYRQSLGQGLEFLIYFQGNSAPDKSGLPSDRFSAERTGGSVSTLTIQRTQQEDSAVYLCASSLVLRRESYNEQFFGPGTRLTVL.

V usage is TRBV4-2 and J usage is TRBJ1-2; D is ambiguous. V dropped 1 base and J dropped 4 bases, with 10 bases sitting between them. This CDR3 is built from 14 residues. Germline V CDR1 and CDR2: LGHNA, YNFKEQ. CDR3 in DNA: TGTGCCAGCAGCCAAGCTGGAACGGGCTATGGCTACACCTTC. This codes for CASSQAGTGYGYTF.

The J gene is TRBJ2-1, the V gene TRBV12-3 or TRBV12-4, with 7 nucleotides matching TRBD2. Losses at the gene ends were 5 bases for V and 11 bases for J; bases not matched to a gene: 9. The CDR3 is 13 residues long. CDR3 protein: CASSLQLSGQQFF. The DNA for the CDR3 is TGTGCCAGCAGTCTCCAACTTAGCGGGCAGCAGTTCTTC.

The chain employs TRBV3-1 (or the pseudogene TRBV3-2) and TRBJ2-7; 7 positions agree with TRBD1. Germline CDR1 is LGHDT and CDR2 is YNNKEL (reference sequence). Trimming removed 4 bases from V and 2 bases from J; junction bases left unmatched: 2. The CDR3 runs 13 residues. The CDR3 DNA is TGTGCCAGCAGCCGGGACAGAGCCTACGAGCAGTACTTC. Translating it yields CASSRDRAYEQYF.

This chain's CDR3 is CASSQSSSGSGRAKTQYF. The CDR3 DNA reads as TGTGCCAGCAGCCAATCTTCCTCGGGTAGCGGGAGAGCGAAGACCCAGTACTTC. V usage is TRBV4-2 and J usage is TRBJ2-5, with TRBD2 matching over 9 bases. The J segment lost 6 bases and the V segment lost 2 bases, leaving 16 bases of the junction unmatched. CDR1 and CDR2 from the germline V gene are LGHNA and YNFKEQ. The CDR3 sequence is 18 residues long.

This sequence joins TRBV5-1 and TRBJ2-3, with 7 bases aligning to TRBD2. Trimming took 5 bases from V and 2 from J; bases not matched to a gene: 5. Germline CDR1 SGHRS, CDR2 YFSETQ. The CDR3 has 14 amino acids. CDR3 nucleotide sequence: TGCGCCAGCAGTCTTGGGACTACCACAGATACGCAGTATTTT. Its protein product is CASSLGTTTDTQYF.

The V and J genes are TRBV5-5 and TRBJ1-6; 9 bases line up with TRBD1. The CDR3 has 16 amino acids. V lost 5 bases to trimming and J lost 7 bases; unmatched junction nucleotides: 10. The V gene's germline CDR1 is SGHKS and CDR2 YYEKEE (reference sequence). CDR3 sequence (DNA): TGTGCCAGCAGTCGTTCCGGGACAGGGTTAAATTCACCCCTCCACTTT. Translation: CASSRSGTGLNSPLHF.

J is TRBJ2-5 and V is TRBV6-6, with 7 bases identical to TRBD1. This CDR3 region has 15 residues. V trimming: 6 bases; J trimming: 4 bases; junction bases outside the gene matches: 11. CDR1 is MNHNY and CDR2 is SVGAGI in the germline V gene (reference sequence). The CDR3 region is CASRNDREKGETQYF. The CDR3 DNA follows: TGTGCCAGCAGGAACGACAGGGAGAAGGGAGAGACCCAGTACTTC.

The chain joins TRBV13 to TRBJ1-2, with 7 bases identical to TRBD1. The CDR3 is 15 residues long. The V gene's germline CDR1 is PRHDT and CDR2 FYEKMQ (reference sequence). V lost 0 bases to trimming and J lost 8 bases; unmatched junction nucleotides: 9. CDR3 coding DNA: TGTGCCAGCAGCTTAGGACGGACAGGTCTGGGGGGCTACACCTTC. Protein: CASSLGRTGLGGYTF.

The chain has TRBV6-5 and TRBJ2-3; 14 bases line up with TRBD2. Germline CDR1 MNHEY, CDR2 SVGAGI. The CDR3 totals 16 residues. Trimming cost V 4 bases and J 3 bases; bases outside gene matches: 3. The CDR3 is CASSSTSGGGTDTQYF. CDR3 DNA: TGTGCCAGCAGTTCGACTAGCGGGGGGGGAACAGATACGCAGTATTTT.